The sequence of this TCR beta chain was determined in a study of blood T cell repertoires in COVID-19. Method: immunoSEQ multiplex PCR; TCRdb's copy keeps in-frame clones and lacks some. The sample holds more than 95,000 clones; around 80% are singletons and the top ten take roughly 2.6%. The CDR3 covers 13 residues. Germline lookup yields CDR1 SQVTM and CDR2 ANQGSEA. Trimming removed 6 bases from V and 1 base from J; junction bases left unmatched: 4. The receptor was isolated from a man over 45 with acute or convalescent COVID-19. The sequencing input was peripheral blood. The V and J genes are TRBV29-1 and TRBJ2-3, with 7 bases aligning to TRBD2. DNA of the CDR3: TGCAGCGTCCGGAGCGGGGGCACAGATACGCAGTATTTT. Translation gives CSVRSGGTDTQYF.